Included here is one T cell receptor (beta chain) sequence, with context. Its antigen is undetermined. The CDR3 runs to 13 residues. V lost 2 bases and J lost 15, with 18 bases in between. From germline, CDR1 is SGHRS and CDR2 YFSETQ. The record originates from a study of OX40 agonist ivuxolimab in advanced cancers. Study background: It was permissible to have had prior anti-PD-1, anti-PD-L1 or anti-CTLA-4 therapy, and around 40% had some. Whole-study results and caveats: By week 6 at 0.1 to 3.0 mg/kg, blood CD4+ and CD8+ T cells had expanded clonally. The 0.1-3.0 mg/kg partial responders had among the lowest clonal expansion. Expanded clones were, on average, more numerous among CD8+ T cells than CD4+.

Profiled with immunoSEQ multiplex PCR; TCRdb holds only in-frame clones, not every one. In the table there are 45,000 to 60,000 clones, more than 65% of which are singletons. The clonotype comes from an adult with an advanced solid tumor such as melanoma, head and neck, liver or kidney cancer. The sample was CD4+ or CD8+ T cells sorted from blood, taken in a trial of the OX40 agonist ivuxolimab. The chain recombines TRBV5-1 with TRBJ2-4; possible D gene TRBD1, 5 bases. The CDR3 is CASSLEQGGLSYF. DNA for the CDR3: TGCGCCAGCAGCTTAGAGCAGGGCGGCTTATCGTACTTC.